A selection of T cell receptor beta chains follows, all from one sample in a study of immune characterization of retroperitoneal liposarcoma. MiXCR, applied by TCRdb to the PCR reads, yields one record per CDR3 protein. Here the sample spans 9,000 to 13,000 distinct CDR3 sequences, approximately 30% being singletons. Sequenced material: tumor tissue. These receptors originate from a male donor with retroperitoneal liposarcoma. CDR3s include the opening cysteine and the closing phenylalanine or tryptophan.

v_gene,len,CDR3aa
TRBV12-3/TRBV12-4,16,CASSSFSGLSYNEQYF
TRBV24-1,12,CATSDLWRGYTF
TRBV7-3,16,CASSPEVARAPNEQYF
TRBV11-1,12,CASSFDNTEAFF
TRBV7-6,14,CASSPPLDTYEQYF
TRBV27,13,CATGQGALYEQYF
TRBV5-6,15,CASSLEGQGYNEQFF
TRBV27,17,CASRAGAGGKPYNEQYF
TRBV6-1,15,CASSDIRLAVYEQYF
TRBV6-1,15,CASSEVSGGPYEQFF
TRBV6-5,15,CASSYSSSGSFEQYF
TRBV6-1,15,CASRIRLAGYNEQFF
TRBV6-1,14,CASGRSSGYNEQYF
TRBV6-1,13,CASSAGYNYEQFF
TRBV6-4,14,CASSDDRDGKEQFF
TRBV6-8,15,CASSGGSNSYNEQFF
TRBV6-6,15,CASSYGTPGADTQYF
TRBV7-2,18,CASSAPRDSSPGTDTQYF
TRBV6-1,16,CASSEAFGQAEEKLFF
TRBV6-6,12,CASSYSGAEQFF
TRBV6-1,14,CASSPPGLANEQYF
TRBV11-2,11,CASSNLREQYF
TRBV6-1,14,CASSEVQNTGELFF
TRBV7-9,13,CASSLARTVGYTF
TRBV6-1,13,CASSAGTIYEQYF
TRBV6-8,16,CASSPSSGRAYNEQYF
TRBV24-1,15,CATSGGPGATREQFF
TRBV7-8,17,CASSLLAGGLSYNEQYF
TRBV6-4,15,CASSDPTGGPDTQYF
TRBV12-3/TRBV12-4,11,CASSLSTEQYF
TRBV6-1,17,CASSAGTGGSGANVLTF
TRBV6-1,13,CASSLQPNYGYTF
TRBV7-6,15,CASSYFGQGAGEQYF
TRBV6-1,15,CASSVEAGGPETQFF
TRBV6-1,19,CASSELSSPGQGVTDTQYF
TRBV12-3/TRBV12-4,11,CASSFSLAWHF
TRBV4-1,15,CASSQFEGTGSEQYF
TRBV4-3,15,CASSQDLEGRTEAFF
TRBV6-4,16,CAPREVAGEPYNEQFF
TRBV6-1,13,CASDADKYNEQFF
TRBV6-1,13,CASSEDTYNEQYF
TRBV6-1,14,CASGADRGSYEQFF
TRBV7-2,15,CASSLDSGGYNEQFF
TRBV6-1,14,CASSEGGTLETQHF
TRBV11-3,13,CASSLLGQYGYTF
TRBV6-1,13,CASSLLGQLEQYF
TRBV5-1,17,CASSFGARLVWHNEQYF
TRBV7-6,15,CASSFDPGGLNEQYF
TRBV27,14,CASISMGQYNEQFF